The 26 T cell receptor beta chains listed next were all sequenced from one sample in a study of Ad26.COV2.S vaccination and SARS-CoV-2 variants. Using immunoSEQ multiplex PCR, the repertoire was profiled, and TCRdb retains in-frame clones only, with some absent. The sample contains about 350,000 clones, approximately 90% of which appear only once. As for treatment: about 20 received Ad26.COV2.S at low or high dose, single or two shots; 5 received placebo; per-sample allocation not given. Sampling occurred on day 63 after the first vaccine or placebo injection. The sequencing used peripheral blood, collected in a trial of Ad26.COV2.S vaccine versus placebo. The receptor set was obtained from a person aged 18-65 years who received the Ad26.COV2.S COVID-19 vaccine or a placebo.

This clone was seen just once. CDR3 residues: CASNRGSTDTQYF. CDR3 DNA: TGTGCCAGCAACAGGGGAAGCACAGATACGCAGTATTTT. This sequence joins TRBV6-5 and TRBJ2-3; 7 bases are a match to TRBD1. V shed 7 bases, J shed 0 bases, and the junction held 1 base outside the gene matches. From germline, CDR1 is MNHEY and CDR2 SVGAGI. This CDR3 comprises 13 residues.

V gene TRBV19 combines with J gene TRBJ2-6, with 12 bases fitting TRBD1. CDR1 and CDR2 from the germline V gene are LNHDA and SQIVND (reference sequence). The CDR3 contains 18 residues. J was trimmed by 4 bases and V by 3 bases; bases with no gene match: 7. CDR3 in DNA: TGTGCCAGTAGTATCCGGGACAGGGGGCGGTTGGGGGCCAACGTCCTGACTTTC. It codes for CASSIRDRGRLGANVLTF.

This chain uses TRBV6-5 with TRBJ1-2; D is unclear. The germline V gene encodes CDR1 MNHEY and CDR2 SVGAGI. Trimming removed 7 bases at V and 3 bases at J, with 15 bases between. CDR3 length: 14 residues. The CDR3 here is CASKLGRGYYGYTF. In DNA form, the CDR3 reads TGTGCCAGCAAACTAGGGAGAGGCTACTATGGCTACACCTTC.

The V gene is TRBV13, the J gene TRBJ1-1, with TRBD1 matching 7 bases. The CDR3 loop spans 15 amino acids. The germline CDR1 and CDR2 sequences are PRHDT and FYEKMQ (reference sequence). The V gene end was trimmed by 4 bases and the J gene end by 1 base; junction bases not matched to a gene: 6. The CDR3, as DNA: TGTGCCAGCAGCTCCCCAGGGGGTCAGAACACTGAAGCTTTCTTT. Residues: CASSSPGGQNTEAFF.

The chain employs TRBV7-2 and TRBJ1-1; 7 bases align to TRBD1. The V and J ends lost 11 bases and 1 base, in that order; junction bases with no gene match: 10. The germline gives CDR1 SGHTA, CDR2 FQGNSA. The CDR3 spans 14 residues. CDR3 sequence (DNA): TGTGCCCATCGCCGGGGGACAGCGAACACTGAAGCTTTCTTT. Residues: CAHRRGTANTEAFF.

V and J are TRBV4-3 and TRBJ2-4, with 7 nucleotides matching TRBD1. Germline-derived CDR1 and CDR2 are LGHNA and YSLEER. V lost 3 bases, J lost 3 bases, and 5 bases stayed unmatched. The length of the CDR3 is 15 residues. The CDR3 region is CASSHPGDSKNIQYF. In DNA, the CDR3 is TGCGCCAGCAGCCACCCCGGGGACAGCAAAAACATTCAGTACTTC.

The chain links TRBV7-2 to TRBJ1-6; D perhaps matches TRBD1 (5 bases). Germline assignment: CDR1 SGHTA and CDR2 FQGNSA. V shed 5 bases and J shed 6 bases, with 14 bases lying between them. This CDR3 is 15 amino acids long. The CDR3 protein is CASSLRQGSNSPLHF. CDR3 DNA: TGTGCCAGCAGCCTACGGCAGGGCAGTAATTCACCCCTCCACTTT. Supplemented by reference TRBV7-2 and TRBJ1-6, the full variable domain reads GAGVSQSPSNKVTEKGKDVELRCDPISGHTALYWYRQSLGQGLEFLIYFQGNSAPDKSGLPSDRFSAERTGGSVSTLTIQRTQQEDSAVYLCASSLRQGSNSPLHFGNGTRLTVT.

The chain couples TRBV30 to TRBJ1-2; D might be TRBD1 (6 bases). This CDR3 is 14 amino acids long. Germline assignment: CDR1 GTSNPN and CDR2 SVGIG (reference sequence). Trimming shortened V by 2 bases and J by 6 bases, and 16 bases separated the two germline ends. The CDR3 DNA is TGTGCCTGGAGTCCCTCGCTGGGGGCGGATGGCTACACCTTC. Translated: CAWSPSLGADGYTF.

V gene TRBV5-4 combines with J gene TRBJ1-6, with D possibly matching TRBD1 (5 bases). This CDR3 is 17 amino acids long. Trimming removed 0 bases from V and 0 bases from J, with 10 bases in between. CDR1 SGHNT and CDR2 YYREEE come from the germline V gene (reference sequence). For the CDR3, the DNA is TGTGCCAGCAGCTTGGGCGGGGGTAGCTCCTATAATTCACCCCTCCACTTT. This encodes CASSLGGGSSYNSPLHF.

V usage is TRBV12-3 or TRBV12-4 and J usage is TRBJ1-4; possibly TRBD1 for D (5 bases). The CDR3 length is 12 residues. The V and J ends lost 5 bases and 8 bases respectively, with 9 bases between them. CDR3 region: CASSPGLEKLFF. CDR3 coding DNA: TGTGCCAGCAGTCCAGGGTTGGAAAAACTGTTTTTT.

The chain uses TRBV20-1 and TRBJ1-1; D unresolved. Germline CDR1 reads DFQATT; CDR2 reads SNEGSKA (reference sequence). Trimming left V 6 bases short and J 4 bases short, with 9 bases between. The CDR3 totals 11 residues. The CDR3 region has the DNA TGCAGTGCAGAATTAGCCACTGAAGCTTTCTTT. As protein: CSAELATEAFF.

The CDR3 DNA reads TGCGCCAGCAATCCCGGACAGGGGTACTACGAGCAGTACTTC. Translation: CASNPGQGYYEQYF. The genes are TRBV5-1 and TRBJ2-7, with TRBD1 matching over 9 bases. CDR1 is SGHRS and CDR2 is YFSETQ in the germline V gene. With 6 bases clipped from V and 3 bases from J, the junction kept 7 bases outside the gene matches. The CDR3 has 14 amino acids.

V and J are TRBV7-3 and TRBJ2-1, with 8 positions matching TRBD2. Germline CDR1 SGHTA, CDR2 FQGTGA. The V gene end was trimmed by 5 bases and the J gene end by 7 bases; junction bases not matched to a gene: 10. The CDR3 has 15 amino acids. The CDR3 DNA is TGTGCCAGCAGCGCGGGGGGTAGCGGGAAGAATGAGCAGTTCTTC. Protein: CASSAGGSGKNEQFF.

This clone was seen a single time. This sequence joins TRBV20-1 and TRBJ1-1; D might be TRBD1 (6 bases). CDR3 length: 11 amino acids. V was clipped by 5 bases and J by 5 bases, with 9 bases between them. Germline values: CDR1 DFQATT, CDR2 SNEGSKA (reference sequence). CDR3 protein: CSAETGTEAFF. DNA of the CDR3: TGCAGTGCTGAAACAGGGACTGAAGCTTTCTTT.

V is TRBV15 and J is TRBJ1-2, with unresolved D. The CDR3 runs to 13 residues. Trimming removed 0 bases from V and 4 bases from J, with 6 bases in between. Per the germline V gene, CDR1 is LNHNV and CDR2 is YYDKDF (reference sequence). The CDR3 reads CATSRDQLYGYTF. The CDR3 DNA reads as TGTGCCACCAGCAGAGATCAACTCTATGGCTACACCTTC.

The rearrangement links TRBV2 to TRBJ2-1, with D unclear. Germline V gene sequence: CDR1 SNHLY, CDR2 FYNNEI. The length of the CDR3 is 12 residues. V was cut by 6 bases and J by 3 bases, with 6 bases left in between. The DNA of the CDR3 is TGTGCCAGCAGCGGGTTCTACAATGAGCAGTTCTTC. The encoded protein is CASSGFYNEQFF.

The CDR3 is CASSTEPTYEQYF. CDR3 DNA: TGTGCCAGCAGTACGGAGCCCACCTACGAGCAGTACTTC. The chain recombines TRBV6-4 with TRBJ2-7; D unresolved. Trimming removed 5 bases from V and 2 bases from J, with 10 bases in between. The length of the CDR3 is 13 residues. Germline V gene lookup returns CDR1 MRHNA and CDR2 SNTAGT.

The rearrangement links TRBV5-6 to TRBJ2-7; no clear D gene. This CDR3 is 13 amino acids long. V was pared by 0 bases and J by 1 base, with 5 bases between. Germline assignment: CDR1 SGHDT and CDR2 YYEEEE. In DNA, the CDR3 is TGTGCCAGCAGCTTGGACTATTCCTACGAGCAGTACTTC. This translates into CASSLDYSYEQYF.

CDR3 in amino acids: CASSLQRGGTDTQYF. The CDR3 DNA reads TGTGCCAGCAGCTTGCAGCGGGGGGGTACAGATACGCAGTATTTT. The chain recombines TRBV7-2 with TRBJ2-3; 10 bases match TRBD2. The CDR3 spans 15 residues. The V and J ends lost 3 bases and 3 bases, in that order; junction bases with no gene match: 3. The germline V gene encodes CDR1 SGHTA and CDR2 FQGNSA.

The rearrangement uses TRBV19 and TRBJ1-1, with TRBD1 as a possible D gene (5 bases). The CDR3 is 13 amino acids. The germline CDR1 and CDR2 sequences are LNHDA and SQIVND (reference sequence). V was pared by 4 bases and J by 4 bases, with 10 bases between. The DNA for the CDR3 is TGTGCCAGTAGTAGGGGGGGTGGCACTGAAGCTTTCTTT. This encodes CASSRGGGTEAFF. Filled out from reference TRBV19 and TRBJ1-1, the complete variable domain reads DGGITQSPKYLFRKEGQNVTLSCEQNLNHDAMYWYRQDPGQGLRLIYYSQIVNDFQKGDIAEGYSVSREKKESFPLTVTSAQKNPTAFYLCASSRGGGTEAFFGQGTRLTVV.

The chain employs TRBV7-3 and TRBJ2-3; 8 bases fit TRBD1. The trim removed 5 bases at V and 0 bases at J, leaving 7 bases unmatched. The CDR3 is made up of 16 amino acids. The V gene's germline CDR1 is SGHTA and CDR2 FQGTGA. This CDR3 reads CASSAQTGVSTDTQYF. CDR3 sequence (DNA): TGTGCCAGCAGCGCTCAGACAGGGGTCAGCACAGATACGCAGTATTTT.

In this sample, this clone turned up once. This chain uses TRBV6-5 with TRBJ2-7; D might be TRBD1 (6 bases). The CDR3 runs to 13 residues. In germline, CDR1 is MNHEY, CDR2 SVGAGI. Between the trimmed V and J ends, which lost 6 bases and 4 bases, there was a span of 13 bases. The CDR3 sequence: CASSRGQWYEQYF. The CDR3, as DNA: TGTGCCAGCAGCCGCGGACAGTGGTACGAGCAGTACTTC.

The chain couples TRBV6-5 to TRBJ1-5, with TRBD1 matching over 10 bases. With V trimmed by 7 bases and J by 6 bases, 6 bases remained unmatched. This CDR3 comprises 14 residues. Germline V gene lookup returns CDR1 MNHEY and CDR2 SVGAGI. The CDR3: CASTPGQGSQPQHF. CDR3 DNA sequence: TGTGCCAGCACCCCGGGACAGGGGAGTCAGCCCCAGCATTTT.

This clone was detected only once. The chain combines TRBV15 with TRBJ2-7, with 13 positions matching TRBD2. J gave up 2 bases and V 3 bases, and 7 bases lay outside the gene matches. CDR1 LNHNV and CDR2 YYDKDF come from the germline V gene (reference sequence). The CDR3 has 17 amino acids. CDR3 in amino acids: CATSSPRTSGSPYEQYF. In DNA form, the CDR3 reads TGTGCCACCAGCAGCCCTCGGACTAGCGGGAGTCCCTACGAGCAGTACTTC.

V gene TRBV19 combines with J gene TRBJ1-1; no firm D call. V was trimmed by 4 bases and J by 0 bases, leaving 6 bases between them. CDR1 is LNHDA, CDR2 SQIVND, per germline (reference sequence). The CDR3 loop spans 13 amino acids. This chain's CDR3 is CASSSQVNTEAFF. CDR3 DNA: TGTGCCAGTAGTAGTCAGGTGAACACTGAAGCTTTCTTT.

This clone was observed a single time. The rearrangement links TRBV3-1 (or the pseudogene TRBV3-2) to TRBJ2-1, with D possibly called TRBD1 or TRBD2 (6 bases each). CDR1 LGHDT and CDR2 YNNKEL come from the germline V gene (reference sequence). The CDR3 length is 16 residues. V was cut by 1 base and J by 4 bases, with 14 bases left in between. In DNA form, the CDR3 reads TGTGCCAGCAGCCAAGTGGATGGGGGGCTTTACAATGAGCAGTTCTTC. Translation gives CASSQVDGGLYNEQFF.